This TCR beta chain is drawn from a study of T-cell memory formation after mild COVID-19. Study-level background: Each donor largely had its own TCR clusters. Study outcomes and limitations: Contracting clones from day 15 to 85 had balanced CD4/CD8; later expanders favoured CD4+.

TCRdb re-analysed the 5' RACE reads in MiXCR, keeping a single row per CDR3 protein. The sample has tens of thousands of distinct CDR3 sequences, more than 12% seen once. The length of the CDR3 is 17 amino acids, counting both ends. Germline CDR1 reads MNHNY; CDR2 reads SVGAGI (reference sequence). As concerns this clonotype: Its antigen remains unidentified. The limits of the CDR3 on the DNA are not certain, so only TCRdb's listed CDR3 is given.

This TCR was recovered from a man aged 18 to 30 who had mild COVID-19 (a few samples of this study predate the infection). Cell type and time point are not known. Sequenced sample: PBMCs or a T cell subset sorted from them (not recorded which). The V gene is TRBV6-6, the J gene TRBJ1-4; no check of the table's D call, TRBD1, against the DNA was made. CDR3 amino acids: CASRRDSKGCPVKNCFF.